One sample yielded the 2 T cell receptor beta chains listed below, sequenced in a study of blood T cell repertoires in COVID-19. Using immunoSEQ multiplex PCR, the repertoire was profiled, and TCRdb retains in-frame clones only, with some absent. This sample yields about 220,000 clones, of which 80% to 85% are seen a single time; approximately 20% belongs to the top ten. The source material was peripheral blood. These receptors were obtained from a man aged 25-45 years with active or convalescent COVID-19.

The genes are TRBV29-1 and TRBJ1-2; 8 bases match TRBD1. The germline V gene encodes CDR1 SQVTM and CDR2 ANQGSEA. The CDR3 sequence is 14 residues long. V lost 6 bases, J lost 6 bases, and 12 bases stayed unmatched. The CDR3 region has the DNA TGCAGCGTCAGACGCGGACAGGGATCCCATGGCTACACCTTC. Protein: CSVRRGQGSHGYTF.

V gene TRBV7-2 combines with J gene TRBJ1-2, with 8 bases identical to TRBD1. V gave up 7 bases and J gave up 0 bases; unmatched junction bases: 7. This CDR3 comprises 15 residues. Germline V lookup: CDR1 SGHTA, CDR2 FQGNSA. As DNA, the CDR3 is TGTGCCAGCACGGAGGGGGACAGGCCTAACTATGGCTACACCTTC. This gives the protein CASTEGDRPNYGYTF.